A selection of T cell receptor beta chains follows, all from one sample in a study of OX40 agonist ivuxolimab in advanced cancers. Generated by immunoSEQ multiplex PCR, the TCRdb table keeps only in-frame clones and is missing some. The sample yields fewer than 85,000 clones, roughly 86% seen once. The specimen comprised CD4+ or CD8+ T cells sorted from blood, sampled in a trial of the OX40 agonist ivuxolimab. The receptors come from an adult with an advanced solid tumor such as melanoma, head and neck, liver or kidney cancer. CDR3s include the opening cysteine and the closing phenylalanine or tryptophan. The D gene is left open where the match is weak. A row's size may be missing; if present it is once, few, many or a size class.

D: NA; size: NA; V: TRBV28; J: TRBJ1-2; DNA: TGTGCCAGCAGTTCTCCCTCGATGGACAGAGACGTCGGCTATGGCTACACCTTC; CDR3: CASSSPSMDRDVGYGYTF
D: NA; size: NA; V: TRBV7-8; J: TRBJ2-7; DNA: TGTGCCAGCAGCTTAGCGGGGGGAAAGAATTACGAGCAGTACTTC; CDR3: CASSLAGGKNYEQYF
D: NA; size: once; V: TRBV6-5; J: TRBJ1-2; DNA: TGTGCCAGCAAGGATAACTATGGCTACACCTTC; CDR3: CASKDNYGYTF
D: TRBD2; size: NA; V: TRBV7-8; J: TRBJ2-5; DNA: TGTGCCAGCCGACGTGGGGGGGGGCAAGAGACCCAGTACTTC; CDR3: CASRRGGGQETQYF
D: NA; size: NA; V: TRBV10-2; J: TRBJ2-7; DNA: TGCGCCAGCACCAAGGGCTTCCAGGGGGGACAGCAGTACTTC; CDR3: CASTKGFQGGQQYF
D: NA; size: once; V: TRBV25-1; J: TRBJ2-2; DNA: TGTGCCAGCAGTCCCCAACCACCGAACACCGGGGAGCTGTTTTTT; CDR3: CASSPQPPNTGELFF
D: TRBD1; size: NA; V: TRBV18; J: TRBJ2-7; DNA: TGTGCCAGCTCACCACTGGACAGGGTTCTTTACGAGCAGTACTTC; CDR3: CASSPLDRVLYEQYF
D: NA; size: NA; V: TRBV10-3; J: TRBJ1-2; DNA: TGTGCCATCAGTGAGACGGGAAATGGCTACACCTTC; CDR3: CAISETGNGYTF
D: TRBD1; size: NA; V: TRBV7-8; J: TRBJ2-2; DNA: TGTGCCAGCAGCACAAGGACAGGGCCGAACACCGGGGAGCTGTTTTTT; CDR3: CASSTRTGPNTGELFF
D: TRBD1; size: few; V: TRBV29-1; J: TRBJ1-2; DNA: TGCAGCGTCCTGACAGGGGCTTATGGCTACACCTTC; CDR3: CSVLTGAYGYTF
D: TRBD1; size: NA; V: TRBV19; J: TRBJ2-5; DNA: TGTGCCAGTAGTCGAGGAACAGGGGGCGGAGAGACCCAGTACTTC; CDR3: CASSRGTGGGETQYF
D: NA; size: once; V: TRBV28; J: TRBJ1-1; DNA: TGTGCCAGCACCTCGAAGGTGGGGGGAGAAGCTTTCTTT; CDR3: CASTSKVGGEAFF
D: NA; size: NA; V: TRBV14; J: TRBJ1-4; DNA: TGTGCCAGCAGCCAAGCTGGGGTCCCACATGATGAAAAACTGTTTTTT; CDR3: CASSQAGVPHDEKLFF
D: NA; size: once; V: TRBV7-2; J: TRBJ1-4; DNA: TGTGCCAGCAGCTACGCTGCGGGGAAACTGTTTTTT; CDR3: CASSYAAGKLFF